This TCR beta chain is drawn from a study of Ad26.COV2.S vaccination and SARS-CoV-2 variants. Study results and limitations: CD8+ and CD4+ T cells specific for spike reportedly responded with substantial breadth after vaccination.

Sample treatment: around 19 received Ad26.COV2.S at low or high dose, single or two shots; about 5 received placebo; per-sample allocation not given. Specimens were obtained on day 63 following the first vaccine or placebo injection. Produced via immunoSEQ multiplex PCR; TCRdb's table is partial and in-frame only. The sample records 350,000 to 550,000 clones, 75% to 90% being singletons. With respect to this clone: No antigen is known for it.

Per the germline V gene, CDR1 is SEHNR and CDR2 is FQNEAQ (reference sequence). This CDR3 comprises 18 residues. J was trimmed by 3 bases and V by 7 bases; bases with no gene match: 14. This TCR derives from a person between 18 and 60 years old who received the Ad26.COV2.S COVID-19 vaccine or a placebo. This rearrangement joins TRBV7-9 to TRBJ2-6; 8 nucleotides align to TRBD1. The source was peripheral blood, collected in a trial of Ad26.COV2.S vaccine versus placebo. The CDR3 coding sequence is TGTGCCAGCAACAACCTCGGACAGGGTAAAGGTGGGGCCAACGTCCTGACTTTC. This sequence encodes CASNNLGQGKGGANVLTF.